Listed below are T cell receptor beta chains from one sample, sequenced in a study of blood T cells in healthy people across ages. TCRdb redid the calling of the 5' RACE reads with MiXCR, one entry per CDR3 protein. Among some 900,000 distinct CDR3 sequences, roughly 52% were seen once, and the ten largest hold roughly 13%. Sample: blood. Receptor source: a young man in good health. The CDR3 runs from the conserved cysteine through the conserved F or W. The D gene is left open where the match is weak. Clone sizes are given selectively: once, few, many, or a class where the clone is expanded.

few	.	TRBV28	TRBJ1-2	TGTGCCAGCACCCCCTCCGGTCGGTACGGCTACACCTTC	CASTPSGRYGYTF
few	.	TRBV20-1	TRBJ2-3	TGCAGTGCTGGGTCCTTCCCAGATACGCAGTATTTT	CSAGSFPDTQYF
few	TRBD2	TRBV30	TRBJ2-1	TGTGCCTGGAGTACTAAGCGGGGAGCTAACAATGAGCAGTTCTTC	CAWSTKRGANNEQFF
few	.	TRBV29-1	TRBJ1-1	TGCAGCGCCTACGGACAGACTGAAGCTTTCTTT	CSAYGQTEAFF
.	.	TRBV6-6	TRBJ1-1	TGTGCCAGCAGTTACTCATTGGGGCGTAGCACTGAAGCTTTCTTT	CASSYSLGRSTEAFF
many	.	TRBV3-1	TRBJ1-2	TGTGCCAGCAGCCAAGATCGCGGGGCCGGCTACACCTTC	CASSQDRGAGYTF
.	.	TRBV24-1	TRBJ1-2	TGTGCCACCAGTGATATAAAGGAGGGAGGCGGCTACACCTTC	CATSDIKEGGGYTF
.	.	TRBV7-9	TRBJ1-2	TGTGCCTCCGGGGGCAGGGGACCCTATGGCTACACCTTC	CASGGRGPYGYTF
few	TRBD2	TRBV20-1	TRBJ2-1	TGCAGTGCTAGACTAGCGGGGGGCAATGGGGAGCAGTTCTTC	CSARLAGGNGEQFF
few	.	TRBV18	TRBJ2-3	TGTGCCAGCTCACCGCAGGAGTTTTTCACAGATACGCAGTATTTT	CASSPQEFFTDTQYF
few	TRBD1	TRBV2	TRBJ1-2	TGTGCCAGCAGTGGAACAGGGGGGTCAAGCTACACCTTC	CASSGTGGSSYTF
.	TRBD1	TRBV7-2	TRBJ1-2	TGTGCCAGCAGCACCCAGGGGGCTGGTGGCTACACCTTC	CASSTQGAGGYTF
.	.	TRBV7-9	TRBJ1-5	TGTGCCAGCAGCTTAGGAGAGCTGCCCCAGCATTTT	CASSLGELPQHF
.	.	TRBV29-1	TRBJ2-3	TGCAGCGTTGCTTACAGCAGCACAGATACGCAGTATTTT	CSVAYSSTDTQYF
few	.	TRBV29-1	TRBJ1-2	TGCAGCGTTGGATCGGCAGTCACTCATAACTATGGCTACACCTTC	CSVGSAVTHNYGYTF
.	.	TRBV5-1	TRBJ1-1	TGCGCCAGCGGGGGGTCTCTCGACACTGAAGCTTTCTTT	CASGGSLDTEAFF
.	TRBD1	TRBV11-3	TRBJ2-7	TGTGCCAGCAGCCCCCCGACAGGGGGGCGCGAGCAGTACTTC	CASSPPTGGREQYF
few	.	TRBV12-3/TRBV12-4	TRBJ2-3	TGTGCCAGCAGTTTAACTAGCATAAGTCCAGATACGCAGTATTTT	CASSLTSISPDTQYF
.	.	TRBV15	TRBJ2-1	TGTGCCACCAGCAGATCCTCCCGTGAGCAGTTCTTC	CATSRSSREQFF
few	.	TRBV25-1	TRBJ2-6	TGTGCCAGCATTATGTCAGGTAGCTCTGGGGCCAACGTCCTGACTTTC	CASIMSGSSGANVLTF
few	TRBD2	TRBV4-1	TRBJ2-1	TGCGCCAGCAGCCGGGGATTAGCGGGGGGTATCTACAATGAGCAGTTCTTC	CASSRGLAGGIYNEQFF
.	.	TRBV4-2	TRBJ2-7	TGTGCCAGCAGCCAAGAGTGGGAGAGCTCCTACGAGCAGTACTTC	CASSQEWESSYEQYF
.	TRBD1	TRBV28	TRBJ1-2	TGTGCCAGCACCCCTCAGGGGGGGTATGGCTACACCTTC	CASTPQGGYGYTF
.	.	TRBV9	TRBJ2-5	TGTGCCAGCAGCGGCCCTAGTAAAGAGACCCAGTACTTC	CASSGPSKETQYF
many	.	TRBV20-1	TRBJ1-6	TGCAGTGCTAGAGAAGACAGAGATAATTCACCCCTCCACTTT	CSAREDRDNSPLHF
.	.	TRBV13	TRBJ1-6	TGTGCCAGCAGCTTTTTGCTATATAATTCACCCCTCCACTTT	CASSFLLYNSPLHF
few	.	TRBV20-1	TRBJ2-1	TGCAGTGCTAGAGAGGTCGAGCGGCTATACAATGAGCAGTTCTTC	CSAREVERLYNEQFF
.	TRBD2	TRBV12-3/TRBV12-4	TRBJ2-1	TGTGCCAGCAGTTTAGCTAGCGGGGTTCCCCAAGAGACCCAGTTCTTC	CASSLASGVPQETQFF
.	.	TRBV4-3	TRBJ1-1	TGCGCCAGCAGCCCGGAGACGAACACTGAAGCTTTCTTT	CASSPETNTEAFF
many	.	TRBV20-1	TRBJ2-7	TGCAGTGTGGAGACAGAAGGCACCTACGAGCAGTACTTC	CSVETEGTYEQYF
many	.	TRBV27	TRBJ2-7	TGTGCCAGCAGTTTGTCAGCTTCCTACGAGCAGTACTTC	CASSLSASYEQYF
.	TRBD2	TRBV27	TRBJ2-1	TGTGCCAGCAGTACCCGACTAGCGGGCCCGCCGGACAATGAGCAGTTCTTC	CASSTRLAGPPDNEQFF
.	.	TRBV6-5	TRBJ2-1	TGTGCCAGCAGTTACGTTGGGATCAGGGTCGACAATGAGCAGTTCTTC	CASSYVGIRVDNEQFF
few	TRBD2	TRBV11-2	TRBJ2-5	TGTGCCAGCAGCCCAGGGACTAGCTCTCGGGAGACCCAGTACTTC	CASSPGTSSRETQYF
.	.	TRBV10-3	TRBJ2-1	TGTGCCACTTGGCCGGGACTCTCCTACAATGAGCAGTTCTTC	CATWPGLSYNEQFF
.	.	TRBV7-9	TRBJ2-3	TGTGCCAGCACCACGTTGACAGTCCTGGATACGCAGTATTTT	CASTTLTVLDTQYF
few	.	TRBV29-1	TRBJ1-1	TGCAGCGTTGAAGATATCGGCCGGGAAGCTTTCTTT	CSVEDIGREAFF
.	TRBD2	TRBV5-1	TRBJ2-3	TGCGCCAGCAGCTTGGCCCTAGCGGGGAGGACAGATACGCAGTATTTT	CASSLALAGRTDTQYF
.	TRBD1	TRBV6-1	TRBJ1-5	TGTGCCAGCAGTGAAAGGGGGCTGGGGAATCAGCCCCAGCATTTT	CASSERGLGNQPQHF
once	TRBD2	TRBV6-4	TRBJ2-1	TGTGCCAGCAGTGACTCGACCAGCGGGGGGGCCAATGAGCAGTTCTTC	CASSDSTSGGANEQFF
many	TRBD2	TRBV9	TRBJ2-5	TGTGCCAGCAGCTGGACTAGCGGGGGACAAGAGACCCAGTACTTC	CASSWTSGGQETQYF
.	.	TRBV11-2	TRBJ2-1	TGTGCCAGCAGCTTAGAGGGATTTGGCAGGGCCAGTGAGCAGTTCTTC	CASSLEGFGRASEQFF
.	.	TRBV4-3	TRBJ2-1	TGCGCCAGCAGCCAAGATGAAGGGGGGGGCTACAATGAGCAGTTCTTC	CASSQDEGGGYNEQFF